The 20 T cell receptor beta chains presented below share a single source sample, sequenced in a study of T-cell memory formation after mild COVID-19 (dated by TCRdb to about 2021). The library was made by 5' RACE. This sample was sequenced with an Illumina NovaSeq 6000. TCRdb cleaned the public reads at Q25 with fastp, built clones with MiXCR and kept in-frame beta chains. One record per CDR3 amino acid sequence lists the most common genes and DNA. Here the sample has around 80,000 distinct CDR3 sequences; more than 11% occur a single time. Of the sample, 25% to 35% is held by the ten largest clones. Material for sequencing was PBMCs or a T cell subset sorted from them (not recorded which). Receptors were obtained from an adult woman who had mild COVID-19 (a few samples of this study predate the infection). The sample titles of this study are shuffled in the database, so cell type and time point are left out; the donor was told from shared clones.

This clonotype has just a few counts. The chain couples TRBV6-5 to TRBJ2-3; 9 bases are a match to TRBD2. Germline lookup yields CDR1 MNHEY and CDR2 SVGAGI. The length of the CDR3 is 17 residues. J gave up 0 bases and V 3 bases, and 7 bases lay outside the gene matches. As DNA, the CDR3 is TGTGCCAGCAGTTATCTGCCTAGCGGGGCTAGCACAGATACGCAGTATTTT. Residues: CASSYLPSGASTDTQYF.

This clonotype appeared many times. The rearrangement links TRBV7-9 to TRBJ2-1; 8 nucleotides agree with TRBD1. This CDR3 contains 16 residues. Germline assignment: CDR1 SEHNR and CDR2 FQNEAQ (reference sequence). The V and J ends lost 5 bases and 0 bases, in that order; junction bases with no gene match: 6. The CDR3 reads CASSPWTGSSYNEQFF. In DNA form, the CDR3 reads TGTGCCAGCAGCCCATGGACAGGGAGCTCCTACAATGAGCAGTTCTTC.

This clonotype was detected only a few times. This rearrangement joins TRBV4-3 to TRBJ2-1, with TRBD1 identical over 8 bases. Germline CDR1 reads LGHNA; CDR2 reads YSLEER. Germline trimming cut 3 bases from V and 4 bases from J; bases unmatched to any gene: 5. This CDR3 contains 15 residues. In nucleotides, the CDR3 is TGCGCCAGCAGCCAGGGGACAGGAGATTACAATGAGCAGTTCTTC. Amino acids: CASSQGTGDYNEQFF.

This clonotype was observed a few times. The chain combines TRBV7-6 with TRBJ2-7; 9 bases are shared with TRBD1. Per the germline V gene, CDR1 is SGHVS and CDR2 is FNYEAQ. CDR3 length: 17 residues. V was pared by 0 bases and J by 1 base, with 7 bases of the junction left unmatched. The CDR3 DNA reads TGTGCCAGCAGCTTAGCCTCATCGGGACAGGGTTCCTACGAGCAGTACTTC. Protein sequence: CASSLASSGQGSYEQYF.

V is TRBV20-1 and J is TRBJ2-1, with 7 bases matching TRBD2. Germline V lookup: CDR1 DFQATT, CDR2 SNEGSKA (reference sequence). The V and J ends lost 2 bases and 6 bases, in that order; junction bases with no gene match: 4. CDR3 length: 13 amino acids. The chain's CDR3 is CSARSGISNEQFF. The CDR3 DNA reads as TGCAGTGCTAGAAGCGGGATCAGCAATGAGCAGTTCTTC.

J is TRBJ2-1 and V is TRBV3-1; TRBD2 aligns across 12 bases. Germline V CDR1 and CDR2: LGHDT, YNNKEL (reference sequence). This CDR3 comprises 18 residues. The V and J ends lost 4 bases and 4 bases, in that order; junction bases with no gene match: 11. This CDR3 is CASSPLPGTSGLYNEQFF. Here the CDR3 DNA reads TGTGCCAGCAGCCCCCTTCCCGGGACTAGCGGGCTTTACAATGAGCAGTTCTTC.

V usage is TRBV12-3 or TRBV12-4 and J usage is TRBJ1-2, with 9 positions matching TRBD1. V gave up 3 bases and J gave up 3 bases; unmatched junction bases: 5. The CDR3 is 15 amino acids. Here the CDR3 reads CASSFGTGIYYGYTF. CDR3 sequence (DNA): TGTGCCAGCAGTTTTGGGACAGGGATTTACTATGGCTACACCTTC.

This clonotype turned up a few times. V and J are TRBV30 and TRBJ2-7; D assignment may be TRBD1 or TRBD2 (5 bases each). Trimming cost V 1 base and J 4 bases, with 8 bases left between them. Germline values: CDR1 GTSNPN, CDR2 SVGIG (reference sequence). CDR3 length equals 12 residues. Here the CDR3 DNA reads TGTGCCTGGAGTGGGGACCAATACGAGCAGTACTTC. The encoded protein is CAWSGDQYEQYF.

In its sample, this clonotype was seen a few times. This chain uses TRBV18 with TRBJ1-1, with D unclear. The V gene's germline CDR1 is KGHSH and CDR2 LQKENI. Trimming left V 3 bases short and J 1 base short, with 18 bases between. This CDR3 has 17 residues. The CDR3 region is CASSPPETGYSNTEAFF. CDR3 DNA sequence: TGTGCCAGCTCACCCCCCGAAACTGGGTATTCGAACACTGAAGCTTTCTTT.

The chain uses TRBV5-1 and TRBJ2-7; D uncertain. CDR3 length equals 14 residues. The germline gives CDR1 SGHRS, CDR2 YFSETQ. Trimming left V 0 bases short and J 3 bases short, with 10 bases between. The DNA for the CDR3 is TGCGCCAGCAGCTTGGACAGCCATAACTACGAGCAGTACTTC. It is translated as CASSLDSHNYEQYF.

The chain employs TRBV13 and TRBJ2-7; 11 bases align to TRBD1. The CDR3 has 15 residues. The V and J ends lost 4 bases and 1 base, in that order; junction bases with no gene match: 3. Germline V gives CDR1 PRHDT, CDR2 FYEKMQ (reference sequence). The chain's CDR3 is CASSWGQGVSYEQYF. In DNA form, the CDR3 reads TGTGCCAGCAGCTGGGGACAGGGGGTTTCCTACGAGCAGTACTTC. Drawing the rest from reference TRBV13 and TRBJ2-7, the complete variable domain is AAGVIQSPRHLIKEKRETATLKCYPIPRHDTVYWYQQGPGQDPQFLISFYEKMQSDKGSIPDRFSAQQFSDYHSELNMSSLELGDSALYFCASSWGQGVSYEQYFGPGTRLTVT.

The chain carries TRBV27 and TRBJ2-3; 14 nucleotides align to TRBD2. Losses at the gene ends were 6 bases for V and 2 bases for J; bases not matched to a gene: 7. The CDR3 is 17 amino acids. From germline, CDR1 is MNHEY and CDR2 SMNVEV (reference sequence). CDR3 bases: TGTGCCAGCAGCGGGACTAGCGGGAGCCTCATCACAGATACGCAGTATTTT. Its protein product is CASSGTSGSLITDTQYF.

CDR3 loop: CASSDGFREQFF. Written as DNA, the CDR3 is TGTGCCAGCAGTGACGGGTTTCGAGAGCAGTTCTTC. This chain joins TRBV2 and TRBJ2-1; D ambiguous. Germline V CDR1 and CDR2: SNHLY, FYNNEI. The CDR3 runs 12 residues. Trimming cost V 3 bases and J 10 bases, with 10 bases left between them.

This chain joins TRBV5-1 and TRBJ2-1, with 10 bases aligning to TRBD2. With 4 bases clipped from V and 4 bases from J, the junction kept 8 bases outside the gene matches. The CDR3 loop spans 16 amino acids. Looked up from germline, CDR1 is SGHRS and CDR2 is YFSETQ. This CDR3 reads CASSLGLAPEYNEQFF. The CDR3 bases are TGCGCCAGCAGCCTGGGACTAGCGCCGGAATACAATGAGCAGTTCTTC.

A few counts support this clonotype. The V call is TRBV28, the J call TRBJ2-4, with D uncertain. V gave up 7 bases and J gave up 0 bases, with 7 bases separating them. The length of the CDR3 is 13 residues. Germline assignment: CDR1 MDHEN and CDR2 SYDVKM. The CDR3 DNA sequence: TGTGCCAGCATTGGCTTAGCCAAAAACATTCAGTACTTC. Protein: CASIGLAKNIQYF. Combining the CDR3 with reference TRBV28 and TRBJ2-4 gives the whole variable domain DVKVTQSSRYLVKRTGEKVFLECVQDMDHENMFWYRQDPGLGLRLIYFSYDVKMKEKGDIPEGYSVSREKKERFSLILESASTNQTSMYLCASIGLAKNIQYFGAGTRLSVL.

The chain links TRBV3-1 to TRBJ1-2; no definite D call. Looked up from germline, CDR1 is LGHDT and CDR2 is YNNKEL (reference sequence). This CDR3 is 15 amino acids long. The V end was cut by 0 bases, the J end by 8 bases, with 16 bases between. This CDR3 is CASSQEGPLPRGYTF. The CDR3 bases are TGTGCCAGCAGCCAAGAGGGCCCCCTTCCACGAGGCTACACCTTC.

This clonotype came up a few times. The rearrangement links TRBV4-1 to TRBJ1-1; D is uncertain. The V gene's germline CDR1 is MGHRA and CDR2 YSYEKL. The CDR3 covers 13 residues. V was cut by 4 bases and J by 1 base, with 7 bases left in between. Here the CDR3 reads CASSLRQNTEAFF. The DNA of the CDR3 is TGCGCCAGCAGCCTTCGACAGAACACTGAAGCTTTCTTT.

The V gene is TRBV7-9, the J gene TRBJ2-4, with no clear D. CDR3 size: 17 residues. The germline CDR1 and CDR2 sequences are SEHNR and FQNEAQ (reference sequence). The ends were cut back, 5 bases at V and 0 bases at J, with 17 bases in the middle. The DNA of the CDR3 is TGTGCCAGCAGCACCTCAACAGAGTTCCTAGCCAAAAACATTCAGTACTTC. Amino acids: CASSTSTEFLAKNIQYF.

V and J are TRBV7-9 and TRBJ2-1, with TRBD2 matching 7 bases. The germline CDR1 and CDR2 sequences are SEHNR and FQNEAQ (reference sequence). The CDR3 sequence is 16 residues long. After removal of 3 bases from V and 10 bases from J, the junction contained 15 bases not matched to a gene. CDR3 in amino acids: CASSFSVRESQWEQFF. In DNA, the CDR3 is TGTGCCAGCAGCTTTTCGGTGCGGGAGTCACAATGGGAGCAGTTCTTC.

This clonotype was counted only a few times. The V and J genes are TRBV7-6 and TRBJ2-7; the D is unclear. V was cut by 1 base and J by 3 bases, with 13 bases left in between. From germline, CDR1 is SGHVS and CDR2 FNYEAQ. The CDR3 is 15 amino acids. CDR3 DNA: TGTGCCAGCAGCTTAGGTCAAAGAAGGGACTACGAGCAGTACTTC. Its translation: CASSLGQRRDYEQYF.